This T cell receptor (beta chain) was obtained from a study of CD8+CD57+ T cells in acquired aplastic anemia. Across the study: CD4+ and CD8+ cells, once sorted, gave DNA averaging approximately 3 ug. Study findings and constraints: Patients and controls turned out to have approximately 29 CD8+ CDR3 sequences in common.

This clonotype was picked up a small number of times. The target antigen is unknown. The CDR3 sequence is 15 residues long. CDR1 is MNHEY, CDR2 SMNVEV, per germline (reference sequence). V shed 5 bases and J shed 2 bases, with 15 bases lying between them. Genomic DNA served as template for TCR beta VDJ and CDR3 profiling. In TCRdb, the reads were re-called with MiXCR into one record per CDR3 protein. The table lists tens of thousands of distinct CDR3 sequences, approximately 46% of them singletons. The sequenced material came from sorted CD4+, CD8+, or CD8+CD57+ T cells (not recorded which) from PBMCs. This TCR came from a human donor in good health, serving as a control. The chain employs TRBV27 and TRBJ1-1; D may be TRBD1 (6 bases). The CDR3 DNA sequence: TGTGCCAGCAGTCCAGCGGGGGGCGGTAACACTGAAGCTTTCTTT. It specifies CASSPAGGGNTEAFF.